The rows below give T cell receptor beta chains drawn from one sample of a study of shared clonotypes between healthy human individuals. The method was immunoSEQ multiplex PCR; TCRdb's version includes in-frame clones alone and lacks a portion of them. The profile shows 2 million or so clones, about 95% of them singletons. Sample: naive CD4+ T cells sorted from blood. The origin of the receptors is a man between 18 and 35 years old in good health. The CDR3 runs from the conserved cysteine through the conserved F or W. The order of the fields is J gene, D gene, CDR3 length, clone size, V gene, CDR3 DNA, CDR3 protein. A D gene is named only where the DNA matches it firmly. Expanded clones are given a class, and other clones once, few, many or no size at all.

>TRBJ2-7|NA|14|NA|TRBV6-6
TGTGCCAGCAGTTACCAGGGGGGGGCCTACGAGCAGTACTTC
CASSYQGGAYEQYF
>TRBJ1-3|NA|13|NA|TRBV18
TGTGCCAGCTCACCGGGGTCTGGAAACACCATATATTTT
CASSPGSGNTIYF
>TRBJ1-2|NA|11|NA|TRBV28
TGTGCCGTCGAAGGGGCCTATGGCTACACCTTC
CAVEGAYGYTF
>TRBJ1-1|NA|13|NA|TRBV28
TGTGCCAGTTTCGAACAGGAACACACTGAAGCTTTCTTT
CASFEQEHTEAFF
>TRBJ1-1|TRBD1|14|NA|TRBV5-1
TGCGCCAGCAGCTTCGACAGGGCAAGCACTGAAGCTTTCTTT
CASSFDRASTEAFF
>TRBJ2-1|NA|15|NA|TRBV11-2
TGTGCCAGCAGCTTAGGGCTAGTCGCCTACAATGAGCAGTTCTTC
CASSLGLVAYNEQFF
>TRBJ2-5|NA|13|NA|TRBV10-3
TGTGCCATCAGTGAGTCAGTACAAGAGACCCAGTACTTC
CAISESVQETQYF
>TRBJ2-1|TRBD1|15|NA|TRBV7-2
TGTGCCAGCAGCCCACGGACAGGGGGCTACAATGAGCAGTTCTTC
CASSPRTGGYNEQFF
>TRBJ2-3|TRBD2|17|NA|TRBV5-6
TGTGCCAGCAGCTTGGGGACTAGCGGGACTTACACAGATACGCAGTATTTT
CASSLGTSGTYTDTQYF
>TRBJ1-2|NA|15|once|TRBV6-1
TGTGCCAGCAGTACTAAGGGGACTCCCTTAAGAGGCTACACCTTC
CASSTKGTPLRGYTF
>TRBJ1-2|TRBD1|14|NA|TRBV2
TGTGCCAGCAGTGAAGGGGACAGGGCTTATGGCTACACCTTC
CASSEGDRAYGYTF
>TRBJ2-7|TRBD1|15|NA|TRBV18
TGTGCCAGCTCACCACCGGGACAGGGGGCAGGGGAGCAGTACTTC
CASSPPGQGAGEQYF
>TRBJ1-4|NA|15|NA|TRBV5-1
TGCGCCAGCAGCTTGAACCAGCAGAGTAATGAAAAACTGTTTTTT
CASSLNQQSNEKLFF
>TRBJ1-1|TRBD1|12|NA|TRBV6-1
TGTGCCAGCCCGGGACAGTACACTGAAGCTTTCTTT
CASPGQYTEAFF
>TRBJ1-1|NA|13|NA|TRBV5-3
TGTGCCAGAACCCCAGGGTCGGGGACTGAAGCTTTCTTT
CARTPGSGTEAFF
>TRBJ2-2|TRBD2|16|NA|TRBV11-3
TGTGCCAGCAGCCTGACGACTAGCGTTAACACCGGGGAGCTGTTTTTT
CASSLTTSVNTGELFF
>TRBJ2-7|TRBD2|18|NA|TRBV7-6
TGTGCCAGCAGCCTCGCGGCGCTAGCGGAGAGAGGGGCCTACGAGCAGTACTTC
CASSLAALAERGAYEQYF
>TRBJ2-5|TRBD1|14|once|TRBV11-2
TGTGCCAGCAGCCTATCGACAGGGGTTGAGACCCAGTACTTC
CASSLSTGVETQYF
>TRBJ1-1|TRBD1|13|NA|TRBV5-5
TGTGCCAGCAGCTGGGGACAGGAGACTGAAGCTTTCTTT
CASSWGQETEAFF
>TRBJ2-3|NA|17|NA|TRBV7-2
TGTGCCAGCAGCTTAGCGCTAACTGGACTACTCGCAGATACGCAGTATTTT
CASSLALTGLLADTQYF
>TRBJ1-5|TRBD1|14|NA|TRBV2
TGTGCCAGCAGTGGGCAGGGGGCCAATCAGCCCCAGCATTTT
CASSGQGANQPQHF
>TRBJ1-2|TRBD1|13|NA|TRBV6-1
TGTGCCAGCAGTGAAGCGACAGGGAATGGCTACACCTTC
CASSEATGNGYTF
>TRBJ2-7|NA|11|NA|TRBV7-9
TGTGCCAGCACCCTTGGGCACGAGCAGTACTTC
CASTLGHEQYF
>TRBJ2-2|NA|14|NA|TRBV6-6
TGTGCCAGCAGTTCCGGGACCAACACCGGGGAGCTGTTTTTT
CASSSGTNTGELFF
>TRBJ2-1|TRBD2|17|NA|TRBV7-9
TGTGCCAGCAGCCCCGGACTAGCGGGAGGGCCCTACAATGAGCAGTTCTTC
CASSPGLAGGPYNEQFF
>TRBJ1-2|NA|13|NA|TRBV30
TGTGCCTGGAGCCAGGGCAGAGACTATGGCTACACCTTC
CAWSQGRDYGYTF
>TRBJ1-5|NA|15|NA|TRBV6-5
TGTGCCAGCAGTCCCGGGAAGACAGAACGTCAGCCCCAGCATTTT
CASSPGKTERQPQHF
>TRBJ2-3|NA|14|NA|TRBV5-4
TGTGCCAGCAGTTACCGAGGGGCCACAGATACGCAGTATTTT
CASSYRGATDTQYF
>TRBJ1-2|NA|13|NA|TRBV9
TGTGCCAGCAGCGGTCCGGACAGCATTGGCTACACCTTC
CASSGPDSIGYTF
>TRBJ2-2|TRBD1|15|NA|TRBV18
TGTGCCAGCTCACCCGCAGGGGGCAACACCGGGGAGCTGTTTTTT
CASSPAGGNTGELFF
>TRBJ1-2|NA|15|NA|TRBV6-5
TGTGCCAGCAGTTACCATGGGCAGGCCGTCTATGGCTACACCTTC
CASSYHGQAVYGYTF
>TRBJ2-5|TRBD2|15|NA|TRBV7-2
TGTGCCAGCAGCTTAAGGGCTAGCGGGGCAGAGACCCAGTACTTC
CASSLRASGAETQYF
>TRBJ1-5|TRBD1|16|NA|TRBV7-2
TGTGCCAGCAGCCCCCGGACAGGCGATAGCAATCAGCCCCAGCATTTT
CASSPRTGDSNQPQHF
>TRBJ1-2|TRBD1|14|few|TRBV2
TGTGCCAGCACCGGGACAGGGAAGATCTATGGCTACACCTTC
CASTGTGKIYGYTF
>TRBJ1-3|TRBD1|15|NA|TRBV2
TGTGCCAGCACCTCACAGGGGGTGTCTGGAAACACCATATATTTT
CASTSQGVSGNTIYF
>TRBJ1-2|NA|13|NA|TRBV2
TGTGCCAGCAGTGACCGGGGGCTGTGGGGCTACACCTTC
CASSDRGLWGYTF
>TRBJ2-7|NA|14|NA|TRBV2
TGTGCCAGCAGTGATGGCGGGAATCGGTACGAGCAGTACTTC
CASSDGGNRYEQYF
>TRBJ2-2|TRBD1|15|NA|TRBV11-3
TGTGCCAGCAGCCCGGGACAGGGGGCGCCCGGGGAGCTGTTTTTT
CASSPGQGAPGELFF
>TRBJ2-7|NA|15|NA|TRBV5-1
TGCGCCAGCAGCTTGGGGACCGGGACGGCGGGCGAGCAGTACTTC
CASSLGTGTAGEQYF
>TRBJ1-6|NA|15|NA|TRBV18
TGTGCCAGCTCCCCCGGCGGCCTCGGGAATTCACCCCTCCACTTT
CASSPGGLGNSPLHF
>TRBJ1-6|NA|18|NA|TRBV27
TGTGCCAGCAGTCCCCAGAGGGGAAGGAGGTCCTATAATTCACCCCTCCACTTT
CASSPQRGRRSYNSPLHF
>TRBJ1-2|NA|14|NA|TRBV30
TGTGCCTGGAGTGTATCGGCAGCCAACTATGGCTACACCTTC
CAWSVSAANYGYTF
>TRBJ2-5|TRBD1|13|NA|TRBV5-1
TGCGCCAGCAGCTACGGACAGGGACAGACCCAGTACTTC
CASSYGQGQTQYF
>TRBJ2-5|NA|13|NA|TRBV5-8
TGTGCCAGCAGCTTGACAGGGTCAGAGACCCAGTACTTC
CASSLTGSETQYF